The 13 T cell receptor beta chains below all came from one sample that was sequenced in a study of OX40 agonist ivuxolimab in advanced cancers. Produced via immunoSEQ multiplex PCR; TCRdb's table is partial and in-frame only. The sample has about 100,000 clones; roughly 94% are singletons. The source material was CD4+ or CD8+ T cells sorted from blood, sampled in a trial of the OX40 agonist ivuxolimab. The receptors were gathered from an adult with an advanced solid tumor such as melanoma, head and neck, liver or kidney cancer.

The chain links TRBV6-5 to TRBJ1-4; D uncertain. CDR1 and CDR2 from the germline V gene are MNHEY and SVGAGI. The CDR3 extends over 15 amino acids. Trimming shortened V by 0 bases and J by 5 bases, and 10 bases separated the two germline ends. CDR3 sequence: CASSYSREANEKLFF. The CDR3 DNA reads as TGTGCCAGCAGTTACTCCCGGGAGGCAAATGAAAAACTGTTTTTT.

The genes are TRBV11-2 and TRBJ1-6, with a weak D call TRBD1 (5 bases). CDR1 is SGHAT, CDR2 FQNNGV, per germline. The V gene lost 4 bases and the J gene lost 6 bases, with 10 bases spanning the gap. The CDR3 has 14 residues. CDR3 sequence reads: CASSSRGPNSPLHF. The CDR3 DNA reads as TGTGCCAGCAGCTCTAGGGGCCCTAATTCACCCCTCCACTTT.

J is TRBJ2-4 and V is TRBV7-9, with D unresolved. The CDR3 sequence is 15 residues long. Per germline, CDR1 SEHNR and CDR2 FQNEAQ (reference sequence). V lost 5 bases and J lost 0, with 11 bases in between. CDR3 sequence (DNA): TGTGCCAGCAGCCCGGAGCCGGGAGCCAAAAACATTCAGTACTTC. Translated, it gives CASSPEPGAKNIQYF. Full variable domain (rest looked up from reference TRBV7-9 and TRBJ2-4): DTGVSQNPRHKITKRGQNVTFRCDPISEHNRLYWYRQTLGQGPEFLTYFQNEAQLEKSRLLSDRFSAERPKGSFSTLEIQRTEQGDSAMYLCASSPEPGAKNIQYFGAGTRLSVL.

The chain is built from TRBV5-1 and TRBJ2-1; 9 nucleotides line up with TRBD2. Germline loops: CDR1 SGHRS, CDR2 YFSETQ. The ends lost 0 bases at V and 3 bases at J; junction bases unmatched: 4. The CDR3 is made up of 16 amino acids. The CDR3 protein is CASSLGTLAGYNEQFF. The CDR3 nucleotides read TGCGCCAGCAGCTTGGGGACACTAGCGGGCTACAATGAGCAGTTCTTC.

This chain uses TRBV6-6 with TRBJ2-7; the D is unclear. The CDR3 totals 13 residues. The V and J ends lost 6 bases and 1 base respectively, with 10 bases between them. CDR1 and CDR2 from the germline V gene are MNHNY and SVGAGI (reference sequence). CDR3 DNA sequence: TGTGCCAGCAGCCTGGCGGTATCCTACGAGCAGTACTTC. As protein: CASSLAVSYEQYF.

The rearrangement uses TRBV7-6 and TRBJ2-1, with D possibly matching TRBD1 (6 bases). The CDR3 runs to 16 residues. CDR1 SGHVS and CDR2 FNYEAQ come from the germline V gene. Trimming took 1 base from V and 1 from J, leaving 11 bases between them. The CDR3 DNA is TGTGCCAGCAGCTTAGTAGGGACATCATCCTACAATGAGCAGTTCTTC. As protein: CASSLVGTSSYNEQFF.

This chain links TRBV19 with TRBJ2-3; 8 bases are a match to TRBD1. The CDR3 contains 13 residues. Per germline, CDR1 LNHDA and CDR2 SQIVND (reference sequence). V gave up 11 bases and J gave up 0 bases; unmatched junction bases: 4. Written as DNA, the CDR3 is TGTGCCTCGGGACAGGCTAGCACAGATACGCAGTATTTT. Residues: CASGQASTDTQYF.

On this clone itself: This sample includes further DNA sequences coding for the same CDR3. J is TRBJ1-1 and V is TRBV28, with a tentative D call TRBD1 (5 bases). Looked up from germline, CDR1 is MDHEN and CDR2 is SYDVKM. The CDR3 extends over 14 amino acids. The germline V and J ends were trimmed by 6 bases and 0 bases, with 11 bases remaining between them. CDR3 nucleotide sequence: TGTGCCAGCAGCTCCGGGGGGTTGAACACTGAAGCTTTCTTT. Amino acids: CASSSGGLNTEAFF.

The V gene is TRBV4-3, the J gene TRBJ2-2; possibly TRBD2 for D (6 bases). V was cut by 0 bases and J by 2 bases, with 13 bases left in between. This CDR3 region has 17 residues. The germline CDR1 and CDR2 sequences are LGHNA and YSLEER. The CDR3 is CASSQELADQNTGELFF. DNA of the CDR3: TGCGCCAGCAGCCAAGAGTTAGCGGATCAAAACACCGGGGAGCTGTTTTTT.

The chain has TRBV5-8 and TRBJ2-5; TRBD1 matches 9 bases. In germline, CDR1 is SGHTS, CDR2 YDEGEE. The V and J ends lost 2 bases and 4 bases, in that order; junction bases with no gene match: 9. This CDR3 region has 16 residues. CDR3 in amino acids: CASSFGGTGYRETQYF. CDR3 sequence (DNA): TGTGCCAGCAGCTTTGGCGGGACAGGGTATCGAGAGACCCAGTACTTC.

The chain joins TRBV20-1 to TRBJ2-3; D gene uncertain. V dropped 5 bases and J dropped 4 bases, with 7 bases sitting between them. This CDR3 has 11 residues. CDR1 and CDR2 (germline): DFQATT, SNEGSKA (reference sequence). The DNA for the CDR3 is TGCAGTGCTTTTATGCCAGATACGCAGTATTTT. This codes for CSAFMPDTQYF.

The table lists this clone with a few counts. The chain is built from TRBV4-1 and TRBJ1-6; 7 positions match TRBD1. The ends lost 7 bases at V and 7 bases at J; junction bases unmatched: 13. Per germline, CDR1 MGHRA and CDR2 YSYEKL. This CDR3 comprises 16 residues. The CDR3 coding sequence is TGCGCCAGCACCCACGGGGGAGGGGGCAGAAATTCACCCCTCCACTTT. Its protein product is CASTHGGGGRNSPLHF.

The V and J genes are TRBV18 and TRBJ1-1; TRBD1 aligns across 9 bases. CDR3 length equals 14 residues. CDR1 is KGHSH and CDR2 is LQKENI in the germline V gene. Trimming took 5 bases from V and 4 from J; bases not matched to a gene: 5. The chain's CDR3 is CASSTGQGPTEAFF. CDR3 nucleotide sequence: TGTGCCAGCTCAACGGGACAGGGCCCCACTGAAGCTTTCTTT. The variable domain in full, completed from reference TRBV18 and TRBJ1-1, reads NAGVMQNPRHLVRRRGQEARLRCSPMKGHSHVYWYRQLPEEGLKFMVYLQKENIIDESGMPKERFSAEFPKEGPSILRIQQVVRGDSAAYFCASSTGQGPTEAFFGQGTRLTVV.